The clone carrying this T cell receptor beta chain was picked up one time. This entry comes from a study of T-cell memory formation after mild COVID-19. The CDR3 contains 15 residues. Germline V lookup: CDR1 KGHDR, CDR2 SFDVKD. V was pared by 7 bases and J by 2 bases, with 4 bases of the junction left unmatched. MiXCR, applied by TCRdb to the 5' RACE reads, yields one record per CDR3 protein. The sample includes 350,000 or so distinct CDR3 sequences, 20% seen only once; the top ten take over 20%. Material for sequencing was PBMCs or a T cell subset sorted from them (not recorded which). The rearrangement uses TRBV24-1 and TRBJ1-5; 10 bases match TRBD1. This clonotype was obtained from a young man who had mild COVID-19 (a few samples of this study predate the infection). Cell type and time point are not known. The CDR3 loop is CATRAGTGGNQPQHF. DNA for the CDR3: TGTGCCACCAGGGCCGGGACAGGGGGCAATCAGCCCCAGCATTTT.